The T cell receptor beta chain described here comes from a study of T cells in Graves' hyperthyroidism and ophthalmopathy. Amplified regions were TCR beta CDR3 sequences from RNA transcripts. A set of HTBI primers served as the primers for a first-round RT-PCR of the TCR CDR3. Each CDR3 protein gets one entry after TCRdb re-called the multiplex PCR reads with MiXCR. The sample has about 840,000 distinct CDR3 sequences; over 35% are singletons. This clonotype was detected a few times. The junction shows a germline mismatch at one end, possibly a read error. This CDR3 has 13 residues. From germline, CDR1 is SEHNR and CDR2 FQNEAQ (reference sequence).

This sequence joins TRBV7-9 and TRBJ1-1, with D hard to call. The sequenced material came from blood. The sequence was obtained from a man younger than 30 with Graves' hyperthyroidism. CDR3: CASSQLKVTEAFF. DNA of the CDR3: TGCGCCAGCAGCCAACTGAAAGTCACTGAAGCTTTCTTT.